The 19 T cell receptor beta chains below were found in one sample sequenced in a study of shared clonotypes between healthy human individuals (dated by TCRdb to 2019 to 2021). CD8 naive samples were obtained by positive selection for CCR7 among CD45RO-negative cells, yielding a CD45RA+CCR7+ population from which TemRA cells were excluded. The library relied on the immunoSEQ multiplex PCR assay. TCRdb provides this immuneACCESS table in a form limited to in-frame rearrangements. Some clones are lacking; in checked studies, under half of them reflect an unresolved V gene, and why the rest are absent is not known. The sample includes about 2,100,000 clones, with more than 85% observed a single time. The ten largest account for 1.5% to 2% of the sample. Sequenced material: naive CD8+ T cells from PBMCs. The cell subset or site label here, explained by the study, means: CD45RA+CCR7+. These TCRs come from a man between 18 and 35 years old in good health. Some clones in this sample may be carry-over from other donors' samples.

The CDR3 loop is CASSHRTPGLAGAPRFDEQFF. Written as DNA, the CDR3 is TGCGCCAGCAGCCACCGAACGCCGGGACTAGCGGGAGCCCCCCGTTTCGATGAGCAGTTCTTC. The V and J genes are TRBV4-3 and TRBJ2-1, with 14 bases identical to TRBD2. The CDR3 covers 21 residues. Germline lookup yields CDR1 LGHNA and CDR2 YSLEER. The V gene end was trimmed by 3 bases and the J gene end by 8 bases; junction bases not matched to a gene: 21.

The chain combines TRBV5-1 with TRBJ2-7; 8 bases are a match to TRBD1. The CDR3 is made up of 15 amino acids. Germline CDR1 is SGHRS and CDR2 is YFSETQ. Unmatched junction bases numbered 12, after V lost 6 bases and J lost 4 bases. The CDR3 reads CASTPGGPAGYEQYF. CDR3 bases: TGCGCCAGCACCCCAGGGGGCCCCGCTGGGTACGAGCAGTACTTC. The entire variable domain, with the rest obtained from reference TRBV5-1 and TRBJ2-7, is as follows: KAGVTQTPRYLIKTRGQQVTLSCSPISGHRSVSWYQQTPGQGLQFLFEYFSETQRNKGNFPGRFSGRQFSNSRSEMNVSTLELGDSALYLCASTPGGPAGYEQYFGPGTRLTVT.

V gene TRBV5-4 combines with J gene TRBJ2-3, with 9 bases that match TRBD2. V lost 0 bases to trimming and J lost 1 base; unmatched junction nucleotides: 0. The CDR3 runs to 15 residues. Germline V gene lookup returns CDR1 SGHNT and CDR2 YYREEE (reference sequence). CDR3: CASSLGTSGTDTQYF. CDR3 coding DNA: TGTGCCAGCAGCTTGGGGACTAGCGGCACAGATACGCAGTATTTT. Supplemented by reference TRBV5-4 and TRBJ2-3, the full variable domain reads ETGVTQSPTHLIKTRGQQVTLRCSSQSGHNTVSWYQQALGQGPQFIFQYYREEENGRGNFPPRFSGLQFPNYSSELNVNALELDDSALYLCASSLGTSGTDTQYFGPGTRLTVL.

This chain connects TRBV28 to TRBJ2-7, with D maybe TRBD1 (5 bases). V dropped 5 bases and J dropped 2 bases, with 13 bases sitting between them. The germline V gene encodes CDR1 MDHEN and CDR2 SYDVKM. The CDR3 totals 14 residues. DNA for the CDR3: TGTGCCAGCAGTCCCTCCCCAGGGACCTACGAGCAGTACTTC. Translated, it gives CASSPSPGTYEQYF.

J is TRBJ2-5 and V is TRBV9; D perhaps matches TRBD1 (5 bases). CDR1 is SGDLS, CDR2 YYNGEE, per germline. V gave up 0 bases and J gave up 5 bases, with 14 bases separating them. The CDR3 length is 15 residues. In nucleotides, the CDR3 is TGTGCCAGCAGCGTAGGGGCAAGCAAGGGGGAGACCCAGTACTTC. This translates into CASSVGASKGETQYF. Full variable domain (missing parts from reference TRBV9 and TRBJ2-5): DSGVTQTPKHLITATGQRVTLRCSPRSGDLSVYWYQQSLDQGLQFLIQYYNGEERAKGNILERFSAQQFPDLHSELNLSSLELGDSALYFCASSVGASKGETQYFGPGTRLLVL.

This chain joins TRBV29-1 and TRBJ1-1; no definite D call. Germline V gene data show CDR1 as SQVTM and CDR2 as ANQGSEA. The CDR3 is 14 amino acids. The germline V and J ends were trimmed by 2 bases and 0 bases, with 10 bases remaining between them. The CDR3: CSVESWQLNTEAFF. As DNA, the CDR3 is TGCAGCGTTGAATCGTGGCAGTTGAACACTGAAGCTTTCTTT.

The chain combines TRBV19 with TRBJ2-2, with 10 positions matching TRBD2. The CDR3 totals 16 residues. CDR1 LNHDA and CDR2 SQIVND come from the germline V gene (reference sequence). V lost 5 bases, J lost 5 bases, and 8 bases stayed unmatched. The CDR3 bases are TGTGCCAGTAGTTCTCTAGCGGGAGCCACTACCGGGGAGCTGTTTTTT. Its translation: CASSSLAGATTGELFF.

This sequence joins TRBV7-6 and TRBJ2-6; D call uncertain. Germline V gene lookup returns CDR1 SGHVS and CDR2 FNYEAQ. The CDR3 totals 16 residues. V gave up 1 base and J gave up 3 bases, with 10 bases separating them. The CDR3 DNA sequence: TGTGCCAGCAGCTTAGGTGTCAGGCGTGGGGCCAACGTCCTGACTTTC. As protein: CASSLGVRRGANVLTF.

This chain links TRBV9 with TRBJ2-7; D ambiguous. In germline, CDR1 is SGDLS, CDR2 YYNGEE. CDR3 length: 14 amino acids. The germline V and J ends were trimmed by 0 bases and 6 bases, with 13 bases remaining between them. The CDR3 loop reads CASSVGVRSGEQYF. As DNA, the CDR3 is TGTGCCAGCAGCGTAGGCGTCAGATCGGGCGAGCAGTACTTC.

The CDR3 DNA is TGTGCCAGCAGCAAGACAGGGACCTCCTACGAGCAGTACTTC. Residues: CASSKTGTSYEQYF. The chain recombines TRBV7-9 with TRBJ2-7; 7 bases match TRBD1. Unmatched junction bases numbered 4, after V lost 5 bases and J lost 0 bases. CDR1 is SEHNR, CDR2 FQNEAQ, per germline (reference sequence). This CDR3 spans 14 amino acids.

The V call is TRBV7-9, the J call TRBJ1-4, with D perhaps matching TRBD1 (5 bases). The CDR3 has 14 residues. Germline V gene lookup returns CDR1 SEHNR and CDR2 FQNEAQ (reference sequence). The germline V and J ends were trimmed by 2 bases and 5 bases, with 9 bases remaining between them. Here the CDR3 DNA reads TGTGCCAGCAGCTTAAGGGGCCCAAATGAAAAACTGTTTTTT. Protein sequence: CASSLRGPNEKLFF.

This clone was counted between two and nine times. CDR3 bases: TGTGCCAGCAGTTTAGAGTCGTGGGGTGAAGCTTTCTTT. This encodes CASSLESWGEAFF. The V call is TRBV27, the J call TRBJ1-1; D not resolved. Trimming cost V 2 bases and J 7 bases, with 11 bases left between them. The CDR3 sequence is 13 residues long. Looked up from germline, CDR1 is MNHEY and CDR2 is SMNVEV (reference sequence).

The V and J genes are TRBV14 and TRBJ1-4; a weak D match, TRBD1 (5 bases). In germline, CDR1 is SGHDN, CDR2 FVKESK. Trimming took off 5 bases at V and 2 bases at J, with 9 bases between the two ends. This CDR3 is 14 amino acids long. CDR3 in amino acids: CASSFRDTNEKLFF. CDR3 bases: TGTGCCAGCAGCTTCAGGGATACTAATGAAAAACTGTTTTTT.

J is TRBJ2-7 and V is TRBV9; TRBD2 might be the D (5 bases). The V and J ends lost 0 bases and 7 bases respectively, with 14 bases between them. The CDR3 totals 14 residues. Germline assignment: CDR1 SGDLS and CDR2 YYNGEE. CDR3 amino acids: CASSVGGRGIEQYF. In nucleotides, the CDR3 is TGTGCCAGCAGCGTAGGAGGGAGAGGAATAGAGCAGTACTTC.

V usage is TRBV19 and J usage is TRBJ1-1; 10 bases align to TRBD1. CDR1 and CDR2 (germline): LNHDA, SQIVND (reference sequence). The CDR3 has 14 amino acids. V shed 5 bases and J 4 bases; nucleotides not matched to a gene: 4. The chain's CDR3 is CASSFRTGGTEAFF. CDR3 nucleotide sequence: TGTGCCAGTAGTTTCAGGACAGGGGGCACTGAAGCTTTCTTT.

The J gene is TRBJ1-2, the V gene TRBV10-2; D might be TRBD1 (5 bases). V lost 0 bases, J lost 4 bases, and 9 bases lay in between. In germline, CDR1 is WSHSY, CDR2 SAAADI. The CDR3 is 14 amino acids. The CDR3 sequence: CASSESDGGYGYTF. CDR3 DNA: TGCGCCAGCAGTGAGTCAGATGGGGGCTATGGCTACACCTTC.

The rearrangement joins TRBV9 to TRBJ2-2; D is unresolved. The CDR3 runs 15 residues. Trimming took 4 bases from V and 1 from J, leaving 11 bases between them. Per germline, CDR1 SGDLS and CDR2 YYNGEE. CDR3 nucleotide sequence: TGTGCCAGCAGCCCGAGCGTAGGGAACACCGGGGAGCTGTTTTTT. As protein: CASSPSVGNTGELFF.

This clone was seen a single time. CDR3 residues: CASSTTGGRTEAFF. CDR3 bases: TGCGCCAGCAGCACGACAGGGGGGAGGACTGAAGCTTTCTTT. V and J are TRBV5-1 and TRBJ1-1, with 9 bases that match TRBD1. CDR3 size: 14 residues. Germline V gives CDR1 SGHRS, CDR2 YFSETQ. Trimming removed 4 bases from V and 5 bases from J; junction bases left unmatched: 6.

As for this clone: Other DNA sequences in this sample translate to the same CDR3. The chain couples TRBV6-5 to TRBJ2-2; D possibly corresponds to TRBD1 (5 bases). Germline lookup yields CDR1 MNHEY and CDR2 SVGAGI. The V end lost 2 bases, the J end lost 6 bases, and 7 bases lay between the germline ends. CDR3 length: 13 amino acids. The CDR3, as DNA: TGTGCCAGCAGTTACCAGGGCTCCGGGGAGCTGTTTTTT. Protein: CASSYQGSGELFF.